One sample yielded the 30 T cell receptor beta chains listed below, sequenced in a study of T cells in Graves' hyperthyroidism and ophthalmopathy. RNA transcripts were the template for amplifying TCR beta CDR3 regions. First-round RT-PCR targeting the TCR CDR3 was performed with the HTBI primer set. TCRdb independently ran MiXCR on the multiplex PCR reads; one entry per CDR3 protein. The sample yields over 300,000 distinct CDR3 sequences, over 11% seen once. Material: blood. These receptor sequences come from an older woman with Graves' hyperthyroidism.

There are many counts of this clonotype. V gene TRBV5-1 combines with J gene TRBJ1-6; 9 bases align to TRBD1. Germline CDR1 and CDR2: SGHRS and YFSETQ. Unmatched junction bases numbered 4, after V lost 4 bases and J lost 5 bases. The CDR3 extends over 15 amino acids. This CDR3 is CASSVQGADNSPLHF. CDR3 nucleotide sequence: TGCGCCAGCAGCGTACAGGGGGCGGATAATTCACCCCTCCACTTT.

In its sample, this clonotype was seen a few times. This chain connects TRBV19 to TRBJ1-1, with D unclear. Germline V lookup: CDR1 LNHDA, CDR2 SQIVND (reference sequence). V was cut by 7 bases and J by 11 bases, with 17 bases left in between. This CDR3 comprises 12 residues. The CDR3 nucleotides read TGTGCCAGTAATGGCTTGGGCGCGAACGCTTTCTTT. It is translated as CASNGLGANAFF.

This clonotype was recorded at least ten times. The chain is built from TRBV10-3 and TRBJ2-5, with 9 bases matching TRBD1. The germline gives CDR1 ENHRY, CDR2 SYGVKD. This CDR3 is 15 amino acids long. The V gene end was trimmed by 4 bases and the J gene end by 1 base; junction bases not matched to a gene: 4. CDR3 bases: TGTGCCATCAGTGGCTTGACAGGGGGCCAAGAGACCCAGTACTTC. This sequence encodes CAISGLTGGQETQYF.

Details on this clonotype: With a much larger clone just one base away, this may be a read error. The rearrangement joins TRBV5-1 to TRBJ2-5; D not resolved. The DNA end lines up better with TRBJ2-1; the J call may be wrong. The CDR3 consists of 14 residues. Germline CDR1 SGHRS, CDR2 YFSETQ. The CDR3 spells CASSLSATQETQFF. The CDR3 coding sequence is TGCGCCAGCAGCTTGTCGGCAACTCAAGAGACCCAGTTCTTC.

As to this clonotype: One end of the junction varies from germline; a read error may be responsible. V is TRBV5-1 and J is TRBJ2-7; D not resolved. The germline V gene encodes CDR1 SGHRS and CDR2 YFSETQ. CDR3 length: 15 amino acids. The CDR3 DNA reads TGTGCCAGCAGCTCAAGGGCGGAATACTCCTACGAGCAGTACTTC. Translation: CASSSRAEYSYEQYF. The variable domain in full, with the rest retrieved from reference TRBV5-1 and TRBJ2-7, is KAGVTQTPRYLIKTRGQQVTLSCSPISGHRSVSWYQQTPGQGLQFLFEYFSETQRNKGNFPGRFSGRQFSNSRSEMNVSTLELGDSALYLCASSSRAEYSYEQYFGPGTRLTVT.

This clonotype was counted at least ten times. J is TRBJ2-2 and V is TRBV30; no clear D. CDR3 size: 11 residues. From germline, CDR1 is GTSNPN and CDR2 SVGIG (reference sequence). The V gene lost 5 bases and the J gene lost 2 bases, with 3 bases spanning the gap. As DNA, the CDR3 is TGTGCCTGGGAAAACACCGGGGAGCTGTTTTTT. Encoded protein: CAWENTGELFF.

This clonotype was seen repeatedly, ten times or more. The chain is built from TRBV29-1 and TRBJ2-5, with 8 bases identical to TRBD2. Trimming removed 7 bases from V and 1 base from J; junction bases left unmatched: 11. The CDR3 is 15 amino acids. Germline V gene data show CDR1 as SQVTM and CDR2 as ANQGSEA. In nucleotides, the CDR3 is TGCAGCGCAAGTCCCGGAGCGGGAGTCCAAGAGACCCAGTACTTC. Its translation is CSASPGAGVQETQYF.

This clonotype was counted ten times or more. The chain combines TRBV28 with TRBJ1-2, with 7 bases aligning to TRBD1. This CDR3 spans 15 amino acids. Germline CDR1 MDHEN, CDR2 SYDVKM. Losses at the gene ends were 5 bases for V and 2 bases for J; bases not matched to a gene: 8. The CDR3 DNA reads as TGTGCCAGCAGTCAAACGACAGGGAGGAACTATGGCTACACCTTC. Its translation is CASSQTTGRNYGYTF.

This clonotype occurred many times. CDR3 in DNA: TGTGCCAGCAGTTTACGACTAATTGGGTTTTACAATGAGCAGTTCTTC. Protein product: CASSLRLIGFYNEQFF. J is TRBJ2-1 and V is TRBV7-2, with a tentative D call TRBD2 (5 bases). V was shortened by 6 bases and J by 4 bases, with 19 bases between the two germline ends. The CDR3 consists of 16 residues. Looked up from germline, CDR1 is SGHTA and CDR2 is FQGNSA. Supplemented by reference TRBV7-2 and TRBJ2-1, the full variable domain reads GAGVSQSPSNKVTEKGKDVELRCDPISGHTALYWYRQSLGQGLEFLIYFQGNSAPDKSGLPSDRFSAERTGGSVSTLTIQRTQQEDSAVYLCASSLRLIGFYNEQFFGPGTRLTVL.

This clonotype occurred a few times. The genes are TRBV27 and TRBJ2-7, with TRBD1 identical over 9 bases. CDR3 size: 14 residues. Losses at the gene ends were 7 bases for V and 7 bases for J; bases not matched to a gene: 11. In germline, CDR1 is MNHEY, CDR2 SMNVEV (reference sequence). CDR3 residues: CASTDTRQGGEQYF. CDR3 sequence (DNA): TGTGCCAGCACCGATACCCGACAGGGGGGAGAGCAGTACTTC.

This clonotype was detected only a few times. V is TRBV30 and J is TRBJ1-5; 7 nucleotides align to TRBD1. In germline, CDR1 is GTSNPN, CDR2 SVGIG (reference sequence). The CDR3 has 16 amino acids. V was pared by 0 bases and J by 4 bases, with 9 bases of the junction left unmatched. This CDR3 reads CAWSVPTGAGNQPQHF. The CDR3 nucleotides are TGTGCCTGGAGTGTCCCTACAGGGGCGGGAAATCAGCCCCAGCATTTT.

In its sample, this clonotype was seen many times. The gene calls are TRBV7-9 and TRBJ2-2; 7 bases line up with TRBD2. Germline CDR1 is SEHNR and CDR2 is FQNEAQ (reference sequence). This CDR3 is built from 15 residues. Germline trimming cut 5 bases from V and 0 bases from J; bases unmatched to any gene: 3. The CDR3 nucleotides are TGTGCCAGCAGCGCACTAGCGTCGAACACCGGGGAGCTGTTTTTT. Its translation is CASSALASNTGELFF. Full variable domain (remainder filled in from reference TRBV7-9 and TRBJ2-2): DTGVSQNPRHKITKRGQNVTFRCDPISEHNRLYWYRQTLGQGPEFLTYFQNEAQLEKSRLLSDRFSAERPKGSFSTLEIQRTEQGDSAMYLCASSALASNTGELFFGEGSRLTVL.

This chain joins TRBV25-1 and TRBJ2-3; weak D call: TRBD2 (5 bases). Trimming left V 3 bases short and J 0 bases short, with 7 bases between. The CDR3 consists of 14 residues. Per germline, CDR1 MGHDK and CDR2 SYGVNS. The CDR3 nucleotides read TGTGCCAGCAGTGACCGCGGGAGCACAGATACGCAGTATTTT. Residues: CASSDRGSTDTQYF. The whole variable domain, filled in from reference TRBV25-1 and TRBJ2-3, reads EADIYQTPRYLVIGTGKKITLECSQTMGHDKMYWYQQDPGMELHLIHYSYGVNSTEKGDLSSESTVSRIRTEHFPLTLESARPSHTSQYLCASSDRGSTDTQYFGPGTRLTVL.

This clonotype appeared many times. V is TRBV20-1 and J is TRBJ2-7, with D hard to call. The CDR3 spans 12 residues. Germline V CDR1 and CDR2: DFQATT, SNEGSKA (reference sequence). Trimming removed 3 bases from V and 7 bases from J, with 13 bases in between. CDR3 nucleotides: TGCAGTGCTAGTCTGGGGTCCCGGGAGCAGTACTTC. Its protein product is CSASLGSREQYF.

The chain uses TRBV10-3 and TRBJ2-3, with 12 bases lining up with TRBD2. Germline V gene lookup returns CDR1 ENHRY and CDR2 SYGVKD. V shed 5 bases, J shed 5 bases, and the junction held 5 bases outside the gene matches. The CDR3 extends over 15 amino acids. The CDR3: CAISPSGRARDTQYF. The CDR3 nucleotides are TGTGCCATCAGTCCTAGCGGGAGGGCCAGAGATACGCAGTATTTT.

This clonotype was picked up many times. The rearrangement uses TRBV18 and TRBJ1-1; D gene ambiguous. The V end lost 0 bases, the J end lost 1 base, and 6 bases lay between the germline ends. CDR1 is KGHSH and CDR2 is LQKENI in the germline V gene. This CDR3 region has 14 residues. The DNA for the CDR3 is TGTGCCAGCTCACCACCTTCCACGAACACTGAAGCTTTCTTT. It specifies CASSPPSTNTEAFF.

The chain is built from TRBV28 and TRBJ2-2, with 8 bases fitting TRBD1. There are 18 residues in the CDR3. V lost 2 bases and J lost 0; bases outside the gene matches: 8. CDR1 is MDHEN and CDR2 is SYDVKM in the germline V gene. CDR3 in amino acids: CASSLALGQVSNTGELFF. The CDR3, as DNA: TGTGCCAGCAGTTTAGCTTTGGGACAGGTGTCGAACACCGGGGAGCTGTTTTTT. The complete variable domain, with remaining parts taken from reference TRBV28 and TRBJ2-2, reads DVKVTQSSRYLVKRTGEKVFLECVQDMDHENMFWYRQDPGLGLRLIYFSYDVKMKEKGDIPEGYSVSREKKERFSLILESASTNQTSMYLCASSLALGQVSNTGELFFGEGSRLTVL.

This clonotype was observed a few times. This rearrangement joins TRBV10-3 to TRBJ2-3; 10 nucleotides align to TRBD2. With 7 bases clipped from V and 14 bases from J, the junction kept 27 bases outside the gene matches. This CDR3 spans 18 amino acids. The V gene's germline CDR1 is ENHRY and CDR2 SYGVKD. DNA for the CDR3: TGTGCCATCATCCCGCCACTAGCGGGGCCGACCCCGGAGATACGCCGGTATTTT. This gives the protein CAIIPPLAGPTPEIRRYF.

The V call is TRBV11-3, the J call TRBJ1-5; D remains ambiguous. This CDR3 region has 11 residues. Germline V gene data show CDR1 as SGHNT and CDR2 as YENEEA. V lost 6 bases, J lost 5 bases, and 5 bases lay in between. In nucleotides, the CDR3 is TGTGCCAGCAGGCCGTATCAGCCCCAGCATTTT. Translation: CASRPYQPQHF.

A word on this clonotype: A read error may explain this, as a much larger clone is one base away. This chain links TRBV5-1 with TRBJ2-7; 9 bases map to TRBD2. V was clipped by 6 bases and J by 6 bases; unmatched bases: 10. The CDR3 has 14 residues. CDR1 SGHRS and CDR2 YFSETQ come from the germline V gene. The CDR3 DNA sequence: TGCGCCAGCATGATGGCGCTAGCGGGAAGCGAGCAGTACTTC. It specifies CASMMALAGSEQYF.

This clonotype was picked up a small number of times. V is TRBV7-3 and J is TRBJ2-2; 7 positions agree with TRBD2. Germline lookup yields CDR1 SGHTA and CDR2 FQGTGA. J gave up 0 bases and V 3 bases, and 7 bases lay outside the gene matches. The CDR3 spans 17 residues. CDR3 bases: TGTGCCAGCAGCTTTCCCCTCGCGGGAGCGAACACCGGGGAGCTGTTTTTT. Translation gives CASSFPLAGANTGELFF. Supplemented by reference TRBV7-3 and TRBJ2-2, the full variable domain reads GAGVSQTPSNKVTEKGKYVELRCDPISGHTALYWYRQSLGQGPEFLIYFQGTGAADDSGLPNDRFFAVRPEGSVSTLKIQRTERGDSAVYLCASSFPLAGANTGELFFGEGSRLTVL.

The genes are TRBV19 and TRBJ2-2; 7 bases are shared with TRBD1. V lost 5 bases and J lost 2; bases outside the gene matches: 5. This CDR3 contains 15 residues. Germline V lookup: CDR1 LNHDA, CDR2 SQIVND (reference sequence). CDR3 sequence: CASSVRQGNTGELFF. Here the CDR3 DNA reads TGTGCCAGTAGTGTGAGACAGGGTAACACCGGGGAGCTGTTTTTT.

This clonotype came up many times. The chain recombines TRBV18 with TRBJ2-7; the D is unclear. V shed 1 base and J shed 5 bases, with 6 bases lying between them. The CDR3 is 12 residues long. CDR1 is KGHSH, CDR2 LQKENI, per germline. The CDR3 is CASSPQGNEQYF. In nucleotides, the CDR3 is TGTGCCAGCTCACCACAGGGAAACGAGCAGTACTTC.

With respect to this clonotype: Since the CDR3 does not end with the conserved phenylalanine or tryptophan, this likely comes from a read error. J is TRBJ1-1 and V is TRBV19; D might be TRBD1 (6 bases). The length of the CDR3 is 14 residues. The V end was cut by 4 bases, the J end by 1 base, with 10 bases between. CDR1 and CDR2 (germline): LNHDA, SQIVND (reference sequence). The CDR3 nucleotides are TGTGCCAGTAGTACAGGGGCAACGAACACTGAAGCTTTCCTT. Translating it yields CASSTGATNTEAFL.

This clonotype came up many times. It may be a read error: a sequence one base away is much more abundant. The CDR3 sequence: CASSVQGNTEAFF. The CDR3 bases are TGTGCCAGCAGTGTACAGGGGAACACTGAAGCTTTCTTT. This chain joins TRBV2 and TRBJ1-1; weak D call: TRBD1 (6 bases). The germline V and J ends were trimmed by 4 bases and 1 base, with 7 bases remaining between them. The CDR3 length is 13 residues. Germline CDR1 and CDR2: SNHLY and FYNNEI.

This clonotype was counted at least ten times. The CDR3 coding sequence is TGCGCCAGCAGCCATGACCAAGCTGGAAACACCATATATTTT. Its translation: CASSHDQAGNTIYF. V is TRBV5-1 and J is TRBJ1-3, with no clear D. The V gene's germline CDR1 is SGHRS and CDR2 YFSETQ. This CDR3 spans 14 amino acids. The V and J ends lost 4 bases and 2 bases respectively, with 10 bases between them.

This clonotype was counted ten times or more. This sequence joins TRBV12-3 or TRBV12-4 and TRBJ2-4; D might be TRBD1 or TRBD2, each matching 5 bases. The V gene lost 2 bases and the J gene lost 6 bases, with 11 bases spanning the gap. The CDR3 covers 14 residues. The CDR3 DNA follows: TGTGCCAGCAGTTTAACGGGGACCACAAACATTCAGTACTTC. Encoded protein: CASSLTGTTNIQYF.

This clonotype was detected many times. Written as DNA, the CDR3 is TGTGCCAGCAGCGTAAGAGGCAGGAGCTCCTATAATTCACCCCTCCACTTT. Translating gives CASSVRGRSSYNSPLHF. The gene calls are TRBV11-2 and TRBJ1-6; no firm D call. This CDR3 comprises 17 residues. V dropped 5 bases and J dropped 0 bases, with 14 bases sitting between them. Germline loops: CDR1 SGHAT, CDR2 FQNNGV.

This clonotype was seen many times. This sequence joins TRBV20-1 and TRBJ2-7; either TRBD1 or TRBD2 may fit D (5 bases each). Between the trimmed V and J ends, which lost 6 bases and 4 bases, there was a span of 19 bases. The CDR3 is 14 amino acids. Germline V gene lookup returns CDR1 DFQATT and CDR2 SNEGSKA (reference sequence). The CDR3 protein is CSAAAPLGEYEQYF. The CDR3 coding sequence is TGCAGTGCCGCCGCCCCCCTGGGGGAGTACGAGCAGTACTTC.

This clonotype has just a few counts. One base away lies a much larger clone, so this may be a sequencing read error. V gene TRBV7-3 combines with J gene TRBJ2-2, with D perhaps TRBD2 (6 bases). CDR1 and CDR2 from the germline V gene are SGHTA and FQGTGA. This CDR3 has 15 residues. CDR3 nucleotides: TGTGCCAGCAGCCCCCGACTAGTTGACACCGGGGAGCCGTTTTTT. Its protein product is CASSPRLVDTGEPFF.